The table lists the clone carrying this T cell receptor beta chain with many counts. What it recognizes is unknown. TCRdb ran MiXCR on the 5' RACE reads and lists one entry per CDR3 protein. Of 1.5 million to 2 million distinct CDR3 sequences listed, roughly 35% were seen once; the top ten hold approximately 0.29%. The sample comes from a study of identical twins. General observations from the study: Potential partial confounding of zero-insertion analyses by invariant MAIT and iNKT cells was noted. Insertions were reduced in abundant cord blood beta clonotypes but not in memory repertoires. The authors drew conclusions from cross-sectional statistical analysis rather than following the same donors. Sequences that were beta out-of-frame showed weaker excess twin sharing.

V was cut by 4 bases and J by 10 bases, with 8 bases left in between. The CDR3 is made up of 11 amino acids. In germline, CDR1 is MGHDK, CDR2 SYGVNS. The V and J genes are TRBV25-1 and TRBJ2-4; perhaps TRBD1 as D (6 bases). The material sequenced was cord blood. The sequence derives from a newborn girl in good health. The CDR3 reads CASSGQAIQYF. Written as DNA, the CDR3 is TGTGCCAGCAGTGGACAGGCTATTCAGTACTTC.